Listed below are T cell receptor beta chains from one sample, sequenced in a study of blood T cell repertoires in COVID-19. The data were produced by immunoSEQ multiplex PCR, yet TCRdb's version contains in-frame clones alone and is incomplete. The table includes more than 200,000 clones, around nine tenths detected once. Source material: PBMCs or T cells enriched from blood (not recorded which). These receptors were collected from a woman aged 45-59 years who had recovered from COVID-19. Both conserved end residues are part of each CDR3. The D gene is left open where the match is weak. Expanded clones are given a class, and other clones once, few, many or no size at all.

TRBJ1-1,TRBV18,-,TRBD1,CASSPMVTGDTEAFF,TGTGCCAGCTCACCGATGGTGACAGGGGACACTGAAGCTTTCTTT
TRBJ1-1,TRBV6-5,-,-,CASSKRQSMNTEAFF,TGTGCCAGCAGTAAGCGACAGTCCATGAACACTGAAGCTTTCTTT
TRBJ2-2,TRBV7-9,-,-,CASSLGREYAGELFF,TGTGCCAGCAGCTTAGGTCGAGAGTACGCTGGGGAGCTGTTTTTT
TRBJ1-2,TRBV9,-,-,CASSVEAGYGYTF,TGTGCCAGCAGCGTAGAGGCGGGCTATGGCTACACCTTC
TRBJ1-4,TRBV3-1/TRBV3-2,once,-,CASSLGTTTNEKLFF,TGTGCCAGCAGCCTCGGGACAACAACTAATGAAAAACTGTTTTTT
TRBJ2-2,TRBV27,-,-,CASRSDRDSTGELFF,TGTGCCAGCAGATCAGACCGGGACTCCACCGGGGAGCTGTTTTTT
TRBJ1-1,TRBV4-2,-,-,CASSHVTGGGENTEAFF,TGTGCCAGCAGCCATGTGACGGGGGGAGGTGAGAACACTGAAGCTTTCTTT
TRBJ2-1,TRBV4-1,-,-,CASSQAGDGYNEQFF,TGCGCCAGCAGCCAAGCGGGAGATGGTTACAATGAGCAGTTCTTC
TRBJ1-2,TRBV4-1,-,-,CASSQGRQEIYGYTF,TGCGCCAGCAGCCAAGGCCGACAGGAGATCTATGGCTACACCTTC
TRBJ2-5,TRBV19,-,TRBD1,CATTGAGETQYF,TGTGCCACGACAGGGGCCGGGGAGACCCAGTACTTC
TRBJ1-2,TRBV12-3/TRBV12-4,-,-,CAIWTANYGYTF,TGTGCCATCTGGACAGCTAACTATGGCTACACCTTC
TRBJ2-1,TRBV5-1,once,TRBD2,CASSLRTSGGYNEQFF,TGCGCCAGCAGCTTGAGGACTAGCGGGGGGTACAATGAGCAGTTCTTC
TRBJ1-4,TRBV28,-,TRBD1,CASSPTGLANEKLFF,TGTGCCAGCAGCCCGACAGGGCTGGCTAATGAAAAACTGTTTTTT
TRBJ2-1,TRBV5-1,-,TRBD2,CASSLPSGSNEQFF,TGCGCCAGCAGCTTGCCTAGCGGGAGTAATGAGCAGTTCTTC
TRBJ1-3,TRBV5-1,-,-,CASSLAGTHSGNTIYF,TGCGCCAGCAGCTTGGCCGGGACACACTCTGGAAACACCATATATTTT
TRBJ1-1,TRBV7-8,-,-,CASSLARRENTEAFF,TGTGCCAGCAGCTTAGCGAGGCGGGAGAACACTGAAGCTTTCTTT
TRBJ1-1,TRBV28,once,-,CASRLNWRVGNRGPLEAFF,TGTGCCAGCAGACTCAATTGGAGGGTGGGGAATCGTGGGCCGCTTGAAGCTTTCTTT
TRBJ1-1,TRBV4-1,-,TRBD1,CASSFIGQGRAFF,TGCGCCAGCAGCTTCATCGGACAGGGGAGGGCTTTCTTT
TRBJ1-4,TRBV7-9,-,-,CASSLGWGANNEKLFF,TGTGCCAGCAGCTTAGGTTGGGGCGCTAATAATGAAAAACTGTTTTTT
TRBJ2-7,TRBV28,-,-,CASSWGVGNYEQYF,TGTGCCAGCAGTTGGGGAGTGGGGAATTACGAGCAGTACTTC
TRBJ2-7,TRBV7-9,-,TRBD2,CASSRLTSGRLASYEQYF,TGTGCCAGCAGCCGATTGACTAGCGGGAGACTCGCCTCCTACGAGCAGTACTTC
TRBJ1-3,TRBV30,-,TRBD1,CAWSPLTGIHSGNTIYF,TGTGCCTGGAGTCCGCTGACAGGGATCCATTCTGGAAACACCATATATTTT
TRBJ1-3,TRBV28,-,-,CASSSPGGGGNTIYF,TGTGCCAGCAGTTCTCCGGGGGGGGGCGGAAACACCATATATTTT
TRBJ1-2,TRBV27,-,-,CASKWDYYGYTF,TGTGCCAGCAAATGGGACTACTATGGCTACACCTTC
TRBJ1-5,TRBV25-1,-,TRBD1,CASSSTGESQPQHF,TGTGCCAGCAGCTCGACAGGGGAGAGTCAGCCCCAGCATTTT
TRBJ2-1,TRBV10-3,once,TRBD2,CAISVLEREGGNEQFF,TGTGCCATCAGTGTATTGGAGCGGGAGGGGGGGAATGAGCAGTTCTTC
TRBJ2-5,TRBV25-1,-,TRBD2,CASARGGETQYF,TGTGCATCGGCGCGCGGGGGAGAGACCCAGTACTTC
TRBJ1-2,TRBV5-6,-,-,CASSERYYGYTF,TGTGCCAGCAGCGAGAGGTACTATGGCTACACCTTC
TRBJ2-2,TRBV4-2,-,-,CASSQPSVGELFF,TGTGCCAGCAGCCAACCGTCGGTCGGGGAGCTGTTTTTT
TRBJ2-1,TRBV7-9,-,-,CASSPRRSSYNEQFF,TGTGCCAGCAGCCCTCGTAGAAGCTCCTACAATGAGCAGTTCTTC
TRBJ1-5,TRBV9,-,-,CASSVSGTTGRPQHF,TGTGCCAGCAGCGTATCAGGAACAACAGGACGGCCCCAGCATTTT
TRBJ1-5,TRBV18,once,TRBD1,CASSSQGTGNQPQHF,TGTGCCAGCTCTTCTCAAGGGACAGGGAATCAGCCCCAGCATTTT
TRBJ1-1,TRBV5-4,-,-,CASSHPGDNSYTEAFF,TGTGCCAGCAGCCACCCGGGAGACAACTCTTACACTGAAGCTTTCTTT
TRBJ2-3,TRBV5-1,-,TRBD1,CASKAPDRGEDTQYF,TGCGCCAGCAAAGCGCCCGACAGGGGGGAGGATACGCAGTATTTT
TRBJ1-5,TRBV30,-,TRBD1,CAWTKGGQGGGQPQHF,TGTGCCTGGACCAAAGGGGGACAGGGAGGGGGACAGCCCCAGCATTTT
TRBJ1-4,TRBV9,-,-,CASSVLEGPNEKLFF,TGTGCCAGCAGCGTCTTGGAGGGCCCCAATGAAAAACTGTTTTTT
TRBJ2-5,TRBV14,-,-,CASSQQVVAETQYF,TGTGCCAGCAGCCAACAGGTGGTGGCAGAGACCCAGTACTTC
TRBJ2-2,TRBV6-4,-,-,CASSDGSVNTGELFF,TGTGCCAGCAGTGACGGTAGCGTGAACACCGGGGAGCTGTTTTTT
TRBJ2-1,TRBV2,-,TRBD1,CASIPGQANNEQFF,TGTGCCAGCATCCCGGGACAGGCAAACAATGAGCAGTTCTTC
TRBJ2-1,TRBV9,-,TRBD2,CASSVDPHISGRWNEQFF,TGTGCCAGCAGCGTAGATCCCCACATTAGCGGGAGGTGGAATGAGCAGTTCTTC
TRBJ2-1,TRBV2,few,-,CASRDNQESEQFF,TGTGCCAGCAGGGACAATCAGGAAAGTGAGCAGTTCTTC
TRBJ2-7,TRBV19,-,TRBD1,CASSIGTGGEFYEQYF,TGTGCCAGTAGTATCGGGACAGGGGGCGAATTCTACGAGCAGTACTTC